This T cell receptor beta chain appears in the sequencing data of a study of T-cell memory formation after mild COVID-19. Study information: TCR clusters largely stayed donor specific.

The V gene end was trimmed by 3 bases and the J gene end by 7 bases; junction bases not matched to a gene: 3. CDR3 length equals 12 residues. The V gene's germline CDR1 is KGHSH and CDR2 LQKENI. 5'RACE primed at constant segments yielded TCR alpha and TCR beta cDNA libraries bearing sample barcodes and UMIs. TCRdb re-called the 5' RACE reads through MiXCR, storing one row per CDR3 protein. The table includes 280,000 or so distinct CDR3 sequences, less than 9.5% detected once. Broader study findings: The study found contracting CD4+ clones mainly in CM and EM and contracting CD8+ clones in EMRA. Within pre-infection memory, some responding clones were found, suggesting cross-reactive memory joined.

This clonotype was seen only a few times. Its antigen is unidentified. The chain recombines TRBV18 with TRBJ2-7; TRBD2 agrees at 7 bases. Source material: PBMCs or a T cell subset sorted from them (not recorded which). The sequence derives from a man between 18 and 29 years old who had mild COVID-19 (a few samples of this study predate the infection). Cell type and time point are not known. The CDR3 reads CASSPGLGEQYF. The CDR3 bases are TGTGCCAGCTCACCCGGACTAGGGGAGCAGTACTTC.